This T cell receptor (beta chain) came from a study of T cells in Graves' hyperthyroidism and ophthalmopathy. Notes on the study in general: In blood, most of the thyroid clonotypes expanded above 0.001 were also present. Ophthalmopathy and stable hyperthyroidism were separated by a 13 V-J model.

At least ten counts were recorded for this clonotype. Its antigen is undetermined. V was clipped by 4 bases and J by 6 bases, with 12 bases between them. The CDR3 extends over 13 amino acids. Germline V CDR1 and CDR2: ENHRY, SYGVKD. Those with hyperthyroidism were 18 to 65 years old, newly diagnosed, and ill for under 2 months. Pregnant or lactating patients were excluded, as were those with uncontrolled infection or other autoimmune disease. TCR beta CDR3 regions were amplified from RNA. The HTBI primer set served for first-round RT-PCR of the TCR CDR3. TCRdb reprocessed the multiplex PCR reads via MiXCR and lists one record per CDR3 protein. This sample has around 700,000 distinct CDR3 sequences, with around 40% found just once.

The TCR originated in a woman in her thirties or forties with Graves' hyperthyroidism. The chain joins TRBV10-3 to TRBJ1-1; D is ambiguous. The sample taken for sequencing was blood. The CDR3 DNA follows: TGTGCCATCAGTGCCGGCCTCCTCTCTGAAGCTTTCTTT. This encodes CAISAGLLSEAFF.